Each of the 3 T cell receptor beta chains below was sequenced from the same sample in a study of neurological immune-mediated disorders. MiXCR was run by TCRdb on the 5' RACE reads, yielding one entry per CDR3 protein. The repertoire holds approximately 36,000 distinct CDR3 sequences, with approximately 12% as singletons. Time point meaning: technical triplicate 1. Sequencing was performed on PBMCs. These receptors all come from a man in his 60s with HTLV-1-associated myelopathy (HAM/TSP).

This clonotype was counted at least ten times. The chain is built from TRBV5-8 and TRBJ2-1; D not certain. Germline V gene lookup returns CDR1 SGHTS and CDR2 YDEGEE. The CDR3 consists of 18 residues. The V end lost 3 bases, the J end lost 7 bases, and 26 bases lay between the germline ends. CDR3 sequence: CASSSGWAVTPLGNEQFF. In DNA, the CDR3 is TGTGCCAGCAGCTCGGGTTGGGCGGTCACCCCCTTAGGGAATGAGCAGTTCTTC.

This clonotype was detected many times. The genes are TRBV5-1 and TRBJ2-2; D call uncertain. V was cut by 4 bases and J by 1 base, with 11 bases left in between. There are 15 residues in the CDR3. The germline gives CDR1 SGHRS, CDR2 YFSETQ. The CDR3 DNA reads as TGCGCCAGCAGCCCAACCGCGGAGAACACCGGGGAGCTGTTTTTT. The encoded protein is CASSPTAENTGELFF.

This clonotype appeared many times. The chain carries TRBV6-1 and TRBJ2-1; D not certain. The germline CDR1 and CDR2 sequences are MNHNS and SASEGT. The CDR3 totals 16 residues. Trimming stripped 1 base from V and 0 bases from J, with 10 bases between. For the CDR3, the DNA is TGTGCCAGCAGTGAAGGATTCGCGAACTCCTACAATGAGCAGTTCTTC. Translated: CASSEGFANSYNEQFF.